This T cell receptor (beta chain) was recovered during a study of blood T cell repertoires in COVID-19. At the level of the study: The samples span acute and convalescent COVID-19 from the United States, Italy and Spain.

The V gene's germline CDR1 is PRHDT and CDR2 FYEKMQ (reference sequence). This CDR3 is 14 amino acids long. Trimming stripped 5 bases from V and 6 bases from J, with 16 bases between. Per the original data handling: Quantification of nucleated cells was approximated via reference gene primer amplification. This table comes from immunoSEQ multiplex PCR, and its TCRdb copy is limited to in-frame clones, with some not included. The V and J calls and clone size come from that table; D and trimming were worked out from the DNA. The repertoire includes 50,000 to 55,000 clones, 80% to 90% of them detected once, and around 4% sits in the top ten.

The V call is TRBV13, the J call TRBJ1-2; perhaps TRBD1 as D (5 bases). The sample taken for sequencing was peripheral blood. This clonotype was sampled from a man aged 45 to 65 with acute or convalescent COVID-19. CDR3 loop: CASSDQGWQDGYTF. The CDR3 region has the DNA TGTGCCAGCAGCGACCAGGGTTGGCAGGATGGCTACACCTTC.